This T cell receptor beta chain stems from a study of shared clonotypes between healthy human individuals. Whole-study findings and limits: Despite large depth, sorted-subset datasets appeared incompletely sequenced.

Sequencing used immunoSEQ multiplex PCR; TCRdb keeps in-frame clones, though not all of them. The sample consists of some 2,500,000 clones, roughly 93% of them appearing once. With regard to this clone: What it recognizes is unknown.

The germline gives CDR1 MDHEN, CDR2 SYDVKM. The germline V and J ends were trimmed by 2 bases and 4 bases, with 9 bases remaining between them. The CDR3 runs to 13 residues. The TCR sequence derives from a man aged 18 to 35 in good health. Some clones in this sample may be carry-over from other donors' samples. The source material was naive CD4+ T cells from PBMCs. The subset was: CD45RA+ positively selected. The rearrangement links TRBV28 to TRBJ2-7; D remains ambiguous. The CDR3: CASSLPPTYEQYF. In DNA form, the CDR3 reads TGTGCCAGCAGTTTACCCCCCACGTACGAGCAGTACTTC.